This T cell receptor (beta chain) was retrieved from a study of blood T cells in healthy people across ages. Whole-study context: There was about one barcoded beta molecule captured by template switching per two T cells.

Next came a second PCR, run for about 7 to 12 cycles, which used a sample-barcoded 5' primer along with a J-beta primer mix. From the 5' RACE reads, TCRdb called clonotypes with MiXCR, one entry per CDR3 protein. The data show 700,000 to 850,000 distinct CDR3 sequences, under 40% seen once. Regarding the study as a whole: There were more naive CD4+ cells and higher diversity in long-lived donors than in aged donors. Estimated diversity across one million T cells was deemed an underestimate.

Concerning this clonotype: Its antigen remains unidentified.

Each donor's blood draw was roughly 10 milliliters of peripheral blood. Germline loops: CDR1 MNHEY, CDR2 SVGEGT. The ends lost 4 bases at V and 2 bases at J; junction bases unmatched: 6. The CDR3 contains 16 residues. The chain recombines TRBV6-2 or TRBV6-3 with TRBJ2-1; 9 positions agree with TRBD1. The specimen sequenced was blood. The TCR originated in a man between 18 and 29 years old in good health. The CDR3 DNA reads as TGTGCCAGCAGTTGGCGGACAGGGGTCCCCTACAATGAGCAGTTCTTC. This gives the protein CASSWRTGVPYNEQFF.